These 2 T cell receptor beta chains were sequenced from one sample in a study of shared clonotypes between healthy human individuals. TCRdb's copy holds only in-frame clones and misses some; the assay was immunoSEQ multiplex PCR. The sample gives some 1,400,000 clones, more than 95% of which show up once; about 1.2% is in the top ten. Material for sequencing was naive CD4+ T cells sorted from blood. Subset denoted: CD45RA+ positively selected. Receptor source: a man aged 25-45 years in good health.

The rearrangement joins TRBV6-6 to TRBJ2-7; 7 bases match TRBD1. There are 14 residues in the CDR3. The germline CDR1 and CDR2 sequences are MNHNY and SVGAGI (reference sequence). V lost 6 bases, J lost 6 bases, and 11 bases stayed unmatched. DNA for the CDR3: TGTGCCAGCAGGGAACAGGGGCCCTTCGGCGAGCAGTACTTC. As protein: CASREQGPFGEQYF.

As regards this clone: Additional DNA sequences in this sample encode the identical CDR3. The chain employs TRBV5-1 and TRBJ2-3, with 12 bases that match TRBD2. Germline V gene data show CDR1 as SGHRS and CDR2 as YFSETQ. V trimming: 1 base; J trimming: 0 bases; junction bases outside the gene matches: 6. CDR3 size: 18 residues. This CDR3 reads CASSLSLAGGPSTDTQYF. CDR3 nucleotide sequence: TGCGCCAGCAGCTTGAGTCTAGCGGGAGGGCCCAGCACAGATACGCAGTATTTT.